The entry that follows covers one T cell receptor beta chain sequence. The antigen is undetermined. The data originate from a study of T cell responses to AZD1222 COVID-19 vaccine. The overall study: Second doses at about 4 or about 12 weeks were pooled. Study results and caveats: Nearly half of the spike-specific TCRs reportedly recognize variant regions that carry no mutations.

Libraries were prepared by immunoSEQ multiplex PCR; TCRdb keeps only in-frame clonotypes and omits some of them. Of tens of thousands of clones listed, approximately 88% were seen once; the top ten hold roughly 14%. The CDR3 is 13 residues long. Trimming cost V 4 bases and J 2 bases, with 11 bases left between them. Per germline, CDR1 SQVTM and CDR2 ANQGSEA. This chain connects TRBV29-1 to TRBJ1-1; tentatively, D is TRBD1 (5 bases). The TCR comes from an adult in good health. The sample here was peripheral blood, taken on day 0 of AZD1222 vaccination. CDR3 in DNA: TGCAGCGTTGGAAGGGGATATAACACTGAAGCTTTCTTT. Amino acids: CSVGRGYNTEAFF.